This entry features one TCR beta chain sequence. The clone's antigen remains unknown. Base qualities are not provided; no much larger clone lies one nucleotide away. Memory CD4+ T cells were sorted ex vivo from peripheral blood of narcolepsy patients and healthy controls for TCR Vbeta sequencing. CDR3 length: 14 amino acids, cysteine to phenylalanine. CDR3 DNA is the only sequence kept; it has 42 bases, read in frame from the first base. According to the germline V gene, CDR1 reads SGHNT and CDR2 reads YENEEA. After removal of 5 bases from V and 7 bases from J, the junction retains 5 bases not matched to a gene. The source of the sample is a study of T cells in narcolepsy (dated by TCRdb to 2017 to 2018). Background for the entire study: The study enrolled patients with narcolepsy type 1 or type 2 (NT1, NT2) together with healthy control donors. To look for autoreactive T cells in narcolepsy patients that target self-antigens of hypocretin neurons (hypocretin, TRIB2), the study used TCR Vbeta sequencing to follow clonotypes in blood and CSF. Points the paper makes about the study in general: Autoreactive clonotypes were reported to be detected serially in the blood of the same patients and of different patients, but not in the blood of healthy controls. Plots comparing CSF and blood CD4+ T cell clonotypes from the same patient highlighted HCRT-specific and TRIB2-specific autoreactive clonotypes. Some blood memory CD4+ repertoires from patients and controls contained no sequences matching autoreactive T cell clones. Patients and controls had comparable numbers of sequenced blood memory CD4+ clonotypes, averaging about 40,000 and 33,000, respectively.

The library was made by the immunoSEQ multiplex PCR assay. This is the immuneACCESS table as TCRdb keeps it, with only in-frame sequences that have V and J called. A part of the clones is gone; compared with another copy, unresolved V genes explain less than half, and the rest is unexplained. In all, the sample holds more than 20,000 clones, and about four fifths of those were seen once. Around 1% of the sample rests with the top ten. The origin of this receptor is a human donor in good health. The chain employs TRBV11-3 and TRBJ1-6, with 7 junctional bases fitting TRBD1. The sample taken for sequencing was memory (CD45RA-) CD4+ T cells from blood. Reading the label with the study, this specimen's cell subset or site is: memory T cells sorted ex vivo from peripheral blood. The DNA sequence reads TGTGCCAGCAGCCTCGGGACAGTCAATTCACCCCTCCACTTT. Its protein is CASSLGTVNSPLHF.